This T cell receptor (beta chain) was captured in a study of PD-1 blockade in classical Hodgkin lymphoma. Findings of the study overall: A significant rise in TCR diversity was seen by C4D1 for CD4+ cells but not for CD8+ cells. Baseline diversity resembling that of newly diagnosed patients was seen in complete responders.

V lost 2 bases to trimming and J lost 1 base, with 11 bases between them. Germline CDR1 SEHNR, CDR2 FQNEAQ (reference sequence). CDR3 length: 15 residues. Patients all relapsed after autologous stem cell transplantation, and there was variation in brentuximab vedotin exposure. Sequencing was performed with immunoSEQ multiplex PCR; in TCRdb, only in-frame clones are kept and a portion is missing. The sample gives tens of thousands of clones, approximately 70% of which show up once; approximately 11% is in the top ten. Comment on this clone: As yet, its antigen is unknown.

This receptor was taken from a human donor with classical Hodgkin lymphoma. Sample: peripheral blood mononuclear cells (PBMCs), taken at baseline. The chain carries TRBV7-9 and TRBJ1-1; the D is unclear. CDR3 nucleotides: TGTGCCAGCAGCTTAACGCCCCTTGGGAACACTGAAGCTTTCTTT. Amino acids: CASSLTPLGNTEAFF. The entire variable domain, with the rest obtained from reference TRBV7-9 and TRBJ1-1, is as follows: DTGVSQNPRHKITKRGQNVTFRCDPISEHNRLYWYRQTLGQGPEFLTYFQNEAQLEKSRLLSDRFSAERPKGSFSTLEIQRTEQGDSAMYLCASSLTPLGNTEAFFGQGTRLTVV.